This TCR beta chain was identified in a study of CD8 T cells in ankylosing spondylitis. The study's findings and limits: Those disease-linked clones were CD8+; they were also relatively rare in peripheral blood. Some motif variants had been reported before (in reactive arthritis synovial fluid and blood). Blood of patients with ankylosing spondylitis appeared to be characterized by a TCR beta motif of eight highly homologous variants.

Preparation of TCR beta libraries was done by quantitative 5'-RACE with molecular barcodes. TCRdb fed the 5' RACE reads into MiXCR, producing one record per CDR3 protein. The sample gives about 24,000 distinct CDR3 sequences, about a sixth of which show up once; 28% is in the top ten. With 4 bases removed from V and 2 bases from J, the gap between germline ends came to 15 bases. The germline V gene encodes CDR1 SGDLS and CDR2 YYNGEE. The CDR3 spans 15 residues. This clonotype was counted a few times. Its specificity is unknown. The specimen was blood. This clonotype was obtained from a male donor with ankylosing spondylitis or in good health (not recorded which). The chain carries TRBV9 and TRBJ2-5; D may correspond to TRBD1 or TRBD2 (5 bases each). CDR3 sequence reads: CASSPRGVGQETQYF. CDR3 bases: TGTGCCAGCAGCCCCCGGGGCGTGGGGCAAGAGACCCAGTACTTC.